This passage covers 15 T cell receptor beta chains from one sample sequenced in a study of shared clonotypes between healthy human individuals (dated by TCRdb to the early 2020s). Preparation of the library involved the immunoSEQ multiplex PCR assay. This is the immuneACCESS table as TCRdb keeps it, with only in-frame sequences that have V and J called. A part of the clones is gone; compared with another copy, unresolved V genes explain less than half, and the rest is unexplained. A total of more than 2,000,000 clones appear in this sample, approximately 93% of them only once. The top ten clonotypes cover 0.39% of the sample. The specimen sequenced was naive CD4+ T cells from PBMCs. The sample's cell subset or site label is to be understood as: CD45RA+ positively selected. All receptors come from a man aged 18 to 29 in good health. Some clones in this sample may be carry-over from other donors' samples.

This clone was counted a few times. V and J are TRBV28 and TRBJ1-2; maybe TRBD1 (6 bases). The germline V gene has CDR1 MDHEN and CDR2 SYDVKM. The V end was cut by 4 bases, the J end by 3 bases, with 6 bases between. The CDR3 is made up of 12 amino acids. CDR3 nucleotide sequence: TGTGCCAGCAGTTACAGGGACTATGGCTACACCTTC. It specifies CASSYRDYGYTF.

This chain connects TRBV28 to TRBJ2-5; a weak D match, TRBD2 (6 bases). V lost 6 bases to trimming and J lost 3 bases, with 17 bases between them. The CDR3 extends over 15 amino acids. Germline assignment: CDR1 MDHEN and CDR2 SYDVKM. The CDR3 protein is CASSHSGPTEETQYF. The CDR3 DNA sequence: TGTGCCAGCAGCCACAGCGGGCCTACAGAAGAGACCCAGTACTTC. The full variable domain, its missing parts supplied by reference TRBV28 and TRBJ2-5, is DVKVTQSSRYLVKRTGEKVFLECVQDMDHENMFWYRQDPGLGLRLIYFSYDVKMKEKGDIPEGYSVSREKKERFSLILESASTNQTSMYLCASSHSGPTEETQYFGPGTRLLVL.

The CDR3 protein is CASNPQGENYGYTF. In DNA form, the CDR3 reads TGTGCCAGTAACCCACAGGGGGAGAACTATGGCTACACCTTC. The chain uses TRBV19 and TRBJ1-2; 8 positions match TRBD1. The germline V gene has CDR1 LNHDA and CDR2 SQIVND (reference sequence). V shed 7 bases, J shed 2 bases, and the junction held 6 bases outside the gene matches. This CDR3 is built from 14 residues.

The genes are TRBV15 and TRBJ1-2; D might be TRBD1 (5 bases). The CDR3 is 16 residues long. V lost 0 bases and J 8 bases, leaving 19 bases between the germline ends. The germline V gene encodes CDR1 LNHNV and CDR2 YYDKDF (reference sequence). CDR3 protein: CATSRDTRENQRGYTF. The CDR3 coding sequence is TGTGCCACCAGCAGAGATACCAGGGAAAATCAGCGCGGCTACACCTTC.

V and J are TRBV28 and TRBJ1-5; D remains ambiguous. This CDR3 is built from 16 residues. Germline V gene data show CDR1 as MDHEN and CDR2 as SYDVKM. The germline V and J ends were trimmed by 6 bases and 4 bases, with 19 bases remaining between them. The CDR3 region has the DNA TGTGCCAGCAGGCCGGGTCAGCGTATACGGAATCAGCCCCAGCATTTT. This translates into CASRPGQRIRNQPQHF. The full variable domain, with the rest looked up from reference TRBV28 and TRBJ1-5, is DVKVTQSSRYLVKRTGEKVFLECVQDMDHENMFWYRQDPGLGLRLIYFSYDVKMKEKGDIPEGYSVSREKKERFSLILESASTNQTSMYLCASRPGQRIRNQPQHFGDGTRLSIL.

Comment on this clone: Other nucleotide sequences in the sample specify the same CDR3. The V gene is TRBV6-5, the J gene TRBJ2-1; 8 bases are a match to TRBD2. CDR3 length equals 16 residues. The trim removed 0 bases at V and 0 bases at J, leaving 1 base unmatched. CDR1 and CDR2 (germline): MNHEY, SVGAGI. The DNA of the CDR3 is TGTGCCAGCAGTTACTCCAGCGGGAGCTCCTACAATGAGCAGTTCTTC. The encoded protein is CASSYSSGSSYNEQFF.

V usage is TRBV27 and J usage is TRBJ2-1, with a possible D match to TRBD1 (6 bases). V lost 9 bases and J 5 bases, leaving 14 bases between the germline ends. Germline CDR1 MNHEY, CDR2 SMNVEV (reference sequence). The CDR3 is 13 residues long. The CDR3 nucleotides read TGTGCCAGGAAGGGGACACCTCACAATGAGCAGTTCTTC. Residues: CARKGTPHNEQFF.

For this clone: Within the sample, other DNA sequences also encode this same CDR3. The chain is built from TRBV28 and TRBJ2-7, with no clear D. The CDR3 runs 11 residues. CDR1 is MDHEN, CDR2 SYDVKM, per germline. V was cut by 8 bases and J by 5 bases, with 10 bases left in between. The CDR3 DNA sequence: TGTGCCAGCTCCCCCCGGGACGAGCAGTACTTC. Protein sequence: CASSPRDEQYF.

The V and J genes are TRBV7-9 and TRBJ2-1, with TRBD1 matching 8 bases. J gave up 5 bases and V 6 bases, and 9 bases lay outside the gene matches. The CDR3 has 15 residues. Per germline, CDR1 SEHNR and CDR2 FQNEAQ (reference sequence). DNA for the CDR3: TGTGCCAGCAGTTCGCCGGGACAGGTGAACAATGAGCAGTTCTTC. Amino acid sequence: CASSSPGQVNNEQFF.

The rearrangement joins TRBV6-1 to TRBJ2-3; a possible D gene is TRBD2 (6 bases). Germline V gives CDR1 MNHNS, CDR2 SASEGT. Trimming took off 6 bases at V and 0 bases at J, with 13 bases between the two ends. This CDR3 has 15 residues. CDR3: CASRLPGGSTDTQYF. The CDR3 region has the DNA TGTGCCAGCAGATTGCCCGGGGGAAGCACAGATACGCAGTATTTT.

The chain carries TRBV9 and TRBJ2-3, with TRBD1 identical over 7 bases. The junction had 2 bases not matched to a gene; V was cut back by 4 bases and J by 6 bases. Per germline, CDR1 SGDLS and CDR2 YYNGEE. The CDR3 covers 12 residues. CDR3 residues: CASSPQGDTQYF. DNA for the CDR3: TGTGCCAGCAGCCCACAGGGGGATACGCAGTATTTT.

V and J are TRBV29-1 and TRBJ1-2; no firm D call. V lost 2 bases and J 4 bases, leaving 11 bases between the germline ends. Germline CDR1 reads SQVTM; CDR2 reads ANQGSEA. CDR3 length equals 13 residues. The CDR3 sequence is CSVERSSPYGYTF. The CDR3 DNA reads as TGCAGCGTTGAAAGGAGCAGCCCCTATGGCTACACCTTC.

V and J are TRBV9 and TRBJ2-5; TRBD1 matches 8 bases. The germline V gene encodes CDR1 SGDLS and CDR2 YYNGEE. Trimming at V came to 0 bases and at J to 5 bases, leaving 18 bases not matched to a gene. The CDR3 totals 19 residues. The CDR3 reads CASSVGVGSSGGGGETQYF. CDR3 sequence (DNA): TGTGCCAGCAGCGTAGGCGTAGGAAGCTCAGGGGGCGGTGGGGAGACCCAGTACTTC.

V and J are TRBV14 and TRBJ1-4; perhaps TRBD1 as D (5 bases). Trimming pared 0 bases from V and 7 bases from J, leaving 27 bases between. Per the germline V gene, CDR1 is SGHDN and CDR2 is FVKESK. The CDR3 is 20 residues long. The CDR3 sequence: CASSQEYPGQIKMVPEKLFF. The CDR3 DNA follows: TGTGCCAGCAGCCAAGAGTACCCAGGGCAGATTAAAATGGTCCCTGAAAAACTGTTTTTT.

Here the CDR3 reads CASSLGAGVGYGYTF. As DNA, the CDR3 is TGTGCCAGCAGCTTGGGGGCAGGGGTTGGCTATGGCTACACCTTC. J is TRBJ1-2 and V is TRBV5-8; maybe TRBD1 (6 bases). The CDR3 runs 15 residues. The V and J ends lost 0 bases and 4 bases respectively, with 13 bases between them. The germline V gene has CDR1 SGHTS and CDR2 YDEGEE. Based on the CDR3 plus reference TRBV5-8 and TRBJ1-2, the full variable domain is EAGVTQSPTHLIKTRGQQATLRCSPISGHTSVYWYQQALGLGLQFLLWYDEGEERNRGNFPPRFSGRQFPNYSSELNVNALELEDSALYLCASSLGAGVGYGYTFGSGTRLTVV.